This T cell receptor beta chain stems from a study of radiation and T cells in renal cell carcinoma. General observations from the study: No pretreatment tumor biopsies were available for baseline clonotypes. In blood, top tumor clones expanded by 2 weeks, shrinking by 4.

With V trimmed by 3 bases and J by 8 bases, 2 bases remained unmatched. The CDR3 sequence is 15 residues long. Germline loops: CDR1 LNHNV, CDR2 YYDKDF (reference sequence). The time point: baseline pretreatment blood. Treatment in this sample: 15 Gy SBRT to primary tumor, nephrectomy 4 weeks later. TCRdb's table, derived via immunoSEQ multiplex PCR, lists solely in-frame clones and lacks some. The sample shows roughly 100,000 clones, 80% to 90% of them seen only once. The table lists this clone with a few counts. The antigen is not known. The receptor comes from a man in his forties or fifties with renal cell carcinoma. The gene calls are TRBV15 and TRBJ1-6, with 12 bases lining up with TRBD1. The sample here was blood, taken from a patient whose treatment included radiotherapy and nephrectomy. In DNA form, the CDR3 reads TGTGCCACCAGCAGTGGGACAGGGGGCCATTCACCCCTCCACTTT. As protein: CATSSGTGGHSPLHF. Filled out from reference TRBV15 and TRBJ1-6, the complete variable domain reads DAMVIQNPRYQVTQFGKPVTLSCSQTLNHNVMYWYQQKSSQAPKLLFHYYDKDFNNEADTPDNFQSRRPNTSFCFLDIRSPGLGDTAMYLCATSSGTGGHSPLHFGNGTRLTVT.